The 15 T cell receptor beta chains listed next were all sequenced from one sample in a study of radiotherapy plus CTLA-4 blockade in lung cancer (dated by TCRdb to 2017 to 2018). The receptor library was made with the immunoSEQ multiplex PCR assay. This is the immuneACCESS table as TCRdb keeps it, with only in-frame sequences that have V and J called. A part of the clones is gone; compared with another copy, unresolved V genes explain less than half, and the rest is unexplained. The sample yields tens of thousands of clones; roughly 60% were counted once. The ten largest clones represent approximately 17% of the sample. This material consisted of peripheral blood, taken from a patient treated with radiotherapy plus ipilimumab. The receptors here all came from a human donor with non-small cell lung cancer who had a partial response to radiotherapy plus ipilimumab.

The table lists this clone with a few counts. V and J are TRBV9 and TRBJ1-2; possibly TRBD1 for D (5 bases). Trimming pared 0 bases from V and 0 bases from J, leaving 9 bases between. The length of the CDR3 is 15 residues. Germline values: CDR1 SGDLS, CDR2 YYNGEE. The DNA for the CDR3 is TGTGCCAGCAGCGTAGCGGGGGTTACTAACTATGGCTACACCTTC. Its protein product is CASSVAGVTNYGYTF.

This clone has a handful of counts. The chain combines TRBV7-8 with TRBJ1-6; D is undetermined. In germline, CDR1 is SGHVS, CDR2 FQNEAQ. Deletions cut 3 bases from V and 12 bases from J, with 6 bases between. The CDR3 is made up of 11 amino acids. The CDR3, as DNA: TGTGCCAGCAGCTTCAGAGGACCCCTCCACTTT. This gives the protein CASSFRGPLHF.

This clone appeared once. This chain joins TRBV27 and TRBJ2-1, with D perhaps matching TRBD1 (6 bases). Per germline, CDR1 MNHEY and CDR2 SMNVEV (reference sequence). This CDR3 has 15 amino acids. The V end lost 8 bases, the J end lost 3 bases, and 17 bases lay between the germline ends. The CDR3 spells CASSYSGQNYNEQFF. The DNA for the CDR3 is TGTGCCAGCTCTTACTCGGGACAAAACTACAATGAGCAGTTCTTC.

The chain combines TRBV27 with TRBJ1-6; 8 bases are shared with TRBD1. In germline, CDR1 is MNHEY, CDR2 SMNVEV (reference sequence). Trimming removed 2 bases from V and 1 base from J; junction bases left unmatched: 1. The CDR3 runs to 16 residues. The CDR3 sequence: CASSLQGASYNSPLHF. Here the CDR3 DNA reads TGTGCCAGCAGTTTACAGGGGGCTTCCTATAATTCACCCCTCCACTTT.

V gene TRBV27 combines with J gene TRBJ2-7; D is possibly TRBD1 (6 bases). V was trimmed by 1 base and J by 7 bases, leaving 14 bases between them. CDR3 length: 14 amino acids. Looked up from germline, CDR1 is MNHEY and CDR2 is SMNVEV (reference sequence). As DNA, the CDR3 is TGTGCCAGCAGTTTATTACAGGGCAACCAGGAGCAGTACTTC. Protein: CASSLLQGNQEQYF.

V gene TRBV27 combines with J gene TRBJ2-1, with 7 bases lining up with TRBD2. CDR3 length: 14 amino acids. The germline CDR1 and CDR2 sequences are MNHEY and SMNVEV (reference sequence). Losses at the gene ends were 6 bases for V and 5 bases for J; bases not matched to a gene: 7. The CDR3 DNA is TGTGCCAGCAGGCCTTGGGGGGGGGACAATGAGCAGTTCTTC. Residues: CASRPWGGDNEQFF.

The gene calls are TRBV11-3 and TRBJ2-1; tentative D call: TRBD2 (6 bases). Germline lookup yields CDR1 SGHNT and CDR2 YENEEA. This CDR3 comprises 15 residues. The V gene lost 5 bases and the J gene lost 6 bases, with 17 bases spanning the gap. The CDR3 DNA reads TGTGCCAGCAGCCGAGGGACTGCTATGGGCAATGAGCAGTTCTTC. This sequence encodes CASSRGTAMGNEQFF. Together with reference TRBV11-3 and TRBJ2-1, the CDR3 gives the full variable domain: EAGVVQSPRYKIIEKKQPVAFWCNPISGHNTLYWYLQNLGQGPELLIRYENEEAVDDSQLPKDRFSAERLKGVDSTLKIQPAELGDSAVYLCASSRGTAMGNEQFFGPGTRLTVL.

This clone showed up just once. This rearrangement joins TRBV5-4 to TRBJ1-3; 7 bases line up with TRBD1. CDR3 length: 16 residues. Trimming took 3 bases from V and 0 from J; bases not matched to a gene: 6. Germline CDR1 reads SGHNT; CDR2 reads YYREEE (reference sequence). This CDR3 is CASSSRTGASGNTIYF. The CDR3 DNA reads as TGTGCCAGCAGCTCACGGACAGGTGCCTCTGGAAACACCATATATTTT. Based on the CDR3 plus reference TRBV5-4 and TRBJ1-3, the full variable domain is ETGVTQSPTHLIKTRGQQVTLRCSSQSGHNTVSWYQQALGQGPQFIFQYYREEENGRGNFPPRFSGLQFPNYSSELNVNALELDDSALYLCASSSRTGASGNTIYFGEGSWLTVV.

The rearrangement links TRBV29-1 to TRBJ1-2; 8 bases match TRBD1. In germline, CDR1 is SQVTM, CDR2 ANQGSEA. V dropped 6 bases and J dropped 8; count of bases not matched to a gene: 5. The CDR3 extends over 11 amino acids. This CDR3 is CSVETGVGYTF. The CDR3 nucleotides read TGCAGCGTGGAGACAGGGGTCGGCTACACCTTC.

The J gene is TRBJ2-3, the V gene TRBV7-2; TRBD2 might be the D (6 bases). Germline V lookup: CDR1 SGHTA, CDR2 FQGNSA. The CDR3 runs 16 residues. Between the trimmed V and J ends, which lost 5 bases and 1 base, there was a span of 16 bases. The CDR3 DNA reads TGTGCCAGCAGCCCCCCCCCTGGGAGGCGCACAGATACGCAGTATTTT. It encodes CASSPPPGRRTDTQYF.

The gene calls are TRBV7-2 and TRBJ2-1; unclear D gene. The germline V gene has CDR1 SGHTA and CDR2 FQGNSA. There are 13 residues in the CDR3. The V and J ends lost 1 base and 10 bases respectively, with 11 bases between them. The CDR3 is CASSLEPQAEQFF. CDR3 in DNA: TGTGCCAGCAGCTTAGAGCCCCAGGCGGAGCAGTTCTTC.

V usage is TRBV4-3 and J usage is TRBJ1-2, with D unresolved. V lost 3 bases and J lost 7, with 21 bases in between. This CDR3 spans 16 amino acids. The germline V gene has CDR1 LGHNA and CDR2 YSLEER. This CDR3 reads CASSQSFSLLRSGYTF. The CDR3, as DNA: TGCGCCAGCAGCCAGTCTTTTTCCCTGCTTCGGTCTGGCTACACCTTC.

The chain combines TRBV2 with TRBJ2-5, with 7 nucleotides matching TRBD1. The J call may not be correct, given that the DNA end is closer to TRBJ2-7. The CDR3 extends over 15 amino acids. The germline V gene has CDR1 SNHLY and CDR2 FYNNEI. The CDR3 DNA is TGTGCCAGCAGCATCTTCAGGGGGAGAAGCGGCGAGCAGTACTTC. Translated: CASSIFRGRSGEQYF.

The V and J genes are TRBV29-1 and TRBJ2-7; 8 bases match TRBD1. The CDR3 contains 15 residues. Per the germline V gene, CDR1 is SQVTM and CDR2 is ANQGSEA. Trimming cost V 1 base and J 4 bases; bases outside gene matches: 9. The CDR3: CSVEGGTGPLYEQYF. The CDR3, as DNA: TGCAGCGTTGAAGGGGGGACAGGACCCCTTTACGAGCAGTACTTC.

The chain uses TRBV5-1 and TRBJ2-5, with D maybe TRBD1 (5 bases). The CDR3 is made up of 14 amino acids. Trimming pared 0 bases from V and 0 bases from J, leaving 6 bases between. Germline V CDR1 and CDR2: SGHRS, YFSETQ. The CDR3 reads CASSLGQYQETQYF. CDR3 coding DNA: TGCGCCAGCAGCTTGGGACAGTACCAAGAGACCCAGTACTTC. Complete variable domain (other parts from reference TRBV5-1 and TRBJ2-5): KAGVTQTPRYLIKTRGQQVTLSCSPISGHRSVSWYQQTPGQGLQFLFEYFSETQRNKGNFPGRFSGRQFSNSRSEMNVSTLELGDSALYLCASSLGQYQETQYFGPGTRLLVL.